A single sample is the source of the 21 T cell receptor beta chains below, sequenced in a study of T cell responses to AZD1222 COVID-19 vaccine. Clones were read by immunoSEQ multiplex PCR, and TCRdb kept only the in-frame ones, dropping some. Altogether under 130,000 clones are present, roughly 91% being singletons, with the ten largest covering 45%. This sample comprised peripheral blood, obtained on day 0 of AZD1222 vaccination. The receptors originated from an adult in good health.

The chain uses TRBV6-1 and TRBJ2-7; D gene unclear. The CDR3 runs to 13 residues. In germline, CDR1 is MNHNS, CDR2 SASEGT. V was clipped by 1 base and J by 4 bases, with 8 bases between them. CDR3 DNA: TGTGCCAGCAGTGAAGTAGCAGTTTACGAGCAGTACTTC. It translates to CASSEVAVYEQYF.

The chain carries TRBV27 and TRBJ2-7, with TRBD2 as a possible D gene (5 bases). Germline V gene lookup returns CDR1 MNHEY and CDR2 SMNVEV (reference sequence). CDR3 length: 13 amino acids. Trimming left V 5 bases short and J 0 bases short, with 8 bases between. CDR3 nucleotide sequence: TGTGCCAGCAGTCGGGGTAGCTCCTACGAGCAGTACTTC. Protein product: CASSRGSSYEQYF.

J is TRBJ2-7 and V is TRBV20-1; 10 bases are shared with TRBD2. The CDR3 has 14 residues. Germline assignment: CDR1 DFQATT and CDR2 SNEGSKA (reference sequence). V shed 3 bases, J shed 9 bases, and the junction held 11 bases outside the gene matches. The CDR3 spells CSASEVAGGIGQYF. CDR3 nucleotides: TGCAGTGCTAGTGAGGTAGCGGGAGGAATCGGGCAGTACTTC.

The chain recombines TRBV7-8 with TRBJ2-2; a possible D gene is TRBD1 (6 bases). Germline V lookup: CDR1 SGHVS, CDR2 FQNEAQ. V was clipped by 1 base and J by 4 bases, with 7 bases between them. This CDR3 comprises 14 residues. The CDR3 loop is CASSLEQGTGELFF. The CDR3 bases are TGTGCCAGCAGCTTAGAACAGGGCACCGGGGAGCTGTTTTTT.

CDR3 region: CASSPAGMNTEAFF. The CDR3, as DNA: TGTGCCAGCTCACCAGCAGGGATGAACACTGAAGCTTTCTTT. The J gene is TRBJ1-1, the V gene TRBV18, with D possibly being TRBD1 (5 bases). Germline lookup yields CDR1 KGHSH and CDR2 LQKENI. The V end was cut by 2 bases, the J end by 0 bases, with 7 bases between. This CDR3 contains 14 residues.

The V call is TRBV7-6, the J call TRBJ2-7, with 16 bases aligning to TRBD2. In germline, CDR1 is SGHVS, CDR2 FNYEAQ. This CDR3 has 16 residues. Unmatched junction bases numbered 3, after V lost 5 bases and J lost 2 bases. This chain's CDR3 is CASSTGLAGGAYEQYF. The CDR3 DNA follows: TGTGCCAGCAGCACGGGACTAGCGGGAGGGGCCTACGAGCAGTACTTC.

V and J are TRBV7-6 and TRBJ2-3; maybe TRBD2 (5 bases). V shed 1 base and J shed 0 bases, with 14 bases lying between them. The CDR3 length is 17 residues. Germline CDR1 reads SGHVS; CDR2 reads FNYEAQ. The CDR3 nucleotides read TGTGCCAGCAGCTTAGTGGGAGCAGGACTTAGCACAGATACGCAGTATTTT. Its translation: CASSLVGAGLSTDTQYF.

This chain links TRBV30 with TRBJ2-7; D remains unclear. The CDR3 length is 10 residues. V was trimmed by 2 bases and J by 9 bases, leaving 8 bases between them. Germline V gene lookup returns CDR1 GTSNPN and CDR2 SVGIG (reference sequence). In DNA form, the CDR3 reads TGTGCCTGGAGTCGTGGGGTGCAGTACTTC. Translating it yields CAWSRGVQYF.

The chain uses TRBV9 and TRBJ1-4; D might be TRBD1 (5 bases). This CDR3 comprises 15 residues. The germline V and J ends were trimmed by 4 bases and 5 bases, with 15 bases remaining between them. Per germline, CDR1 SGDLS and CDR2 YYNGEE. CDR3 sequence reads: CASSRWGEPNEKLFF. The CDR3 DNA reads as TGTGCCAGCAGCCGATGGGGGGAGCCCAATGAAAAACTGTTTTTT.

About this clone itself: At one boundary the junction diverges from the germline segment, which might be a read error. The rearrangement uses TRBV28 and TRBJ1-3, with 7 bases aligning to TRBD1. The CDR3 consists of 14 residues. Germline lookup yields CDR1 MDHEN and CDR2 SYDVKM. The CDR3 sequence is CASTRQGRGNTIYF. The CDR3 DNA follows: TGTGCTAGCACTCGACAGGGCCGAGGAAACACCATATATTTT.

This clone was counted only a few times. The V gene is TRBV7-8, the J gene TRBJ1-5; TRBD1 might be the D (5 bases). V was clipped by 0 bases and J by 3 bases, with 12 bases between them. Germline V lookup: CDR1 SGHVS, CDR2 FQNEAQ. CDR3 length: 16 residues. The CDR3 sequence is CASSLAWQGYNQPQHF. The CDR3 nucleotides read TGTGCCAGCAGCTTAGCGTGGCAGGGTTACAATCAGCCCCAGCATTTT.

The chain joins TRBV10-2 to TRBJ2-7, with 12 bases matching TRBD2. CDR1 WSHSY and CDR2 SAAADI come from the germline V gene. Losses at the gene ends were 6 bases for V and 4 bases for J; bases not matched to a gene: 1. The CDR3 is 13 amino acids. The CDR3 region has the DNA TGCGCCAGCAGGGGGACTAGCGGGTACGAGCAGTACTTC. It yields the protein CASRGTSGYEQYF.

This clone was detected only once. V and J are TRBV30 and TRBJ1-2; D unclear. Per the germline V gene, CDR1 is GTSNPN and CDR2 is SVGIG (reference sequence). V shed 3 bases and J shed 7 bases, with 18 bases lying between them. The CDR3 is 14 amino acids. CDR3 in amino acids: CAWSPKGPWLGYTF. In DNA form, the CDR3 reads TGTGCCTGGAGCCCCAAGGGCCCTTGGCTTGGCTACACCTTC.

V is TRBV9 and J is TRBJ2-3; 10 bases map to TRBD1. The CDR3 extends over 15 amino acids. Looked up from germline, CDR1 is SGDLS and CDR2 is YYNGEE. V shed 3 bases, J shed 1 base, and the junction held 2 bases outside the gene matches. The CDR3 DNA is TGTGCCAGCAGCGGGACAGGGGGGCGCACAGATACGCAGTATTTT. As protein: CASSGTGGRTDTQYF.

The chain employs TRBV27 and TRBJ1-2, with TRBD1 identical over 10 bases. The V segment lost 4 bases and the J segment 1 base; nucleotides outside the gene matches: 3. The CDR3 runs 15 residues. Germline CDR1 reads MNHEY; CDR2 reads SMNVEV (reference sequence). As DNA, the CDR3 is TGTGCCAGCAGTTCCCGGACAGGGGGTAACTATGGCTACACCTTC. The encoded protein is CASSSRTGGNYGYTF.

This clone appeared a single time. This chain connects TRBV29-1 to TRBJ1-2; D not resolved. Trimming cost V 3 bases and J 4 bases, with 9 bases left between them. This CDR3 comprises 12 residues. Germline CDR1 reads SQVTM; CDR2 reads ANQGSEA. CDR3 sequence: CSVDPGIYGYTF. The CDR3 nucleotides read TGCAGCGTTGATCCGGGGATCTATGGCTACACCTTC. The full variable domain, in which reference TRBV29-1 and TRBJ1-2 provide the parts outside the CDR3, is SAVISQKPSRDICQRGTSLTIQCQVDSQVTMMFWYRQQPGQSLTLIATANQGSEATYESGFVIDKFPISRPNLTFSTLTVSNMSPEDSSIYLCSVDPGIYGYTFGSGTRLTVV.

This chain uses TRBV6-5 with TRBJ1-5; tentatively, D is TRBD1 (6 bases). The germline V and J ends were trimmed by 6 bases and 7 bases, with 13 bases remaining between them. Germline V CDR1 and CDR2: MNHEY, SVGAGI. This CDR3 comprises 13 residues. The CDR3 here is CASSQGRGQPQHF. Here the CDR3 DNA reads TGTGCCAGCAGCCAGGGGCGAGGACAGCCCCAGCATTTT.

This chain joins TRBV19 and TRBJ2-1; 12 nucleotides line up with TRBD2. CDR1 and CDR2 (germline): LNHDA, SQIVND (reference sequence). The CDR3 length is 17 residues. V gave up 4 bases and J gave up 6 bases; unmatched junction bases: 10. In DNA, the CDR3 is TGTGCCAGTAGTACCCCCCCGACTAGCGGGAGCGGCAATGAGCAGTTCTTC. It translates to CASSTPPTSGSGNEQFF.

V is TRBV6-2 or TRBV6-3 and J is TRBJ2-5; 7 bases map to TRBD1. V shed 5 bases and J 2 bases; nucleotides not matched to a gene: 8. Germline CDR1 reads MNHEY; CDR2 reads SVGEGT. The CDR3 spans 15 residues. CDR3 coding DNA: TGTGCCAGCAGTAGCCCGACAGGGTTGCAAGAGACCCAGTACTTC. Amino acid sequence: CASSSPTGLQETQYF.

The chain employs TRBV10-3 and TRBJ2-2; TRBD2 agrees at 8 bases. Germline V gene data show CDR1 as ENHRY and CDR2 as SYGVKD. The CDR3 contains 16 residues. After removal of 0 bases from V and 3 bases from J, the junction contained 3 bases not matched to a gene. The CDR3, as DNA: TGTGCCATCAGTGAGTCCCCTAGCGGGCACACCGGGGAGCTGTTTTTT. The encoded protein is CAISESPSGHTGELFF.

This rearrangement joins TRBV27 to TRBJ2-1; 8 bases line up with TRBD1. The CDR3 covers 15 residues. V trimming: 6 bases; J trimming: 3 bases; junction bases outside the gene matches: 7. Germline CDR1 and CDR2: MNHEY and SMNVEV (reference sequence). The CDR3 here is CASRSDRGYYNEQFF. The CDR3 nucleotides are TGTGCCAGCAGGTCCGACAGGGGATACTACAATGAGCAGTTCTTC.